This is a list of T cell receptor beta chains from one sample in a study of blood T cell repertoires in COVID-19. Assay: immunoSEQ multiplex PCR; the TCRdb copy retains only in-frame clones and omits some. The sample yields 200,000 or so clones, around 82% seen once. The sequenced material came from PBMCs or T cells enriched from blood (not recorded which). These receptors were obtained from a middle-aged man who had recovered from COVID-19. Both conserved end residues are part of each CDR3. A D gene is named only where the DNA matches it firmly. Clone size appears in some rows only: once, few, many, or a class for an expanded clone.

J gene: TRBJ2-2
D gene: .
V gene: TRBV5-1
clone size: few
CDR3 protein: CASSLEVGDVGELFF
CDR3 DNA: TGCGCCAGCAGCTTGGAAGTCGGGGATGTCGGGGAGCTGTTTTTT

J gene: TRBJ1-1
D gene: .
V gene: TRBV18
clone size: .
CDR3 protein: CASSPGASTEAFF
CDR3 DNA: TGTGCCAGCTCACCGGGGGCGAGCACTGAAGCTTTCTTT

J gene: TRBJ1-2
D gene: .
V gene: TRBV28
clone size: .
CDR3 protein: CASSRGGYYYGYTF
CDR3 DNA: TGTGCCAGCAGTAGGGGGGGGTATTACTATGGCTACACCTTC

J gene: TRBJ1-2
D gene: TRBD1
V gene: TRBV11-2
clone size: .
CDR3 protein: CASSLLGQGADGYTF
CDR3 DNA: TGTGCCAGCAGCTTGCTGGGACAGGGGGCGGATGGCTACACCTTC

J gene: TRBJ2-7
D gene: TRBD1
V gene: TRBV10-3
clone size: .
CDR3 protein: CAISVGQGQGTYEQYF
CDR3 DNA: TGTGCCATCAGTGTGGGTCAAGGACAGGGAACCTACGAGCAGTACTTC

J gene: TRBJ2-1
D gene: .
V gene: TRBV14
clone size: .
CDR3 protein: CASSQEAWASKEQFF
CDR3 DNA: TGTGCCAGCAGCCAAGAAGCATGGGCCTCAAAGGAGCAGTTCTTC

J gene: TRBJ1-1
D gene: .
V gene: TRBV5-1
clone size: .
CDR3 protein: CASSLGQMNTEAFF
CDR3 DNA: TGCGCCAGCAGCTTGGGACAGATGAACACTGAAGCTTTCTTT

J gene: TRBJ1-6
D gene: .
V gene: TRBV6-1
clone size: few
CDR3 protein: CASSEVVHTYNSPLHF
CDR3 DNA: TGTGCCAGCAGTGAAGTCGTGCACACCTATAATTCACCCCTCCACTTT

J gene: TRBJ2-7
D gene: .
V gene: TRBV27
clone size: .
CDR3 protein: CASSFNQGNEQYF
CDR3 DNA: TGTGCCAGCAGTTTTAATCAGGGGAACGAGCAGTACTTC

J gene: TRBJ1-2
D gene: .
V gene: TRBV2
clone size: .
CDR3 protein: CASTLEGAGNYGYTF
CDR3 DNA: TGTGCCAGCACCCTAGAAGGGGCAGGGAACTATGGCTACACCTTC

J gene: TRBJ2-7
D gene: .
V gene: TRBV7-8
clone size: .
CDR3 protein: CASSPPGTLRYEQYF
CDR3 DNA: TGTGCCAGCAGCCCACCCGGGACTTTACGTTACGAGCAGTACTTC

J gene: TRBJ2-5
D gene: .
V gene: TRBV7-8
clone size: .
CDR3 protein: CASTSGDLQETQYF
CDR3 DNA: TGTGCCAGCACCTCGGGGGATTTACAAGAGACCCAGTACTTC

J gene: TRBJ2-5
D gene: .
V gene: TRBV10-1
clone size: once
CDR3 protein: CASSEGVEETQYF
CDR3 DNA: TGCGCCAGCAGCGAAGGGGTGGAAGAGACCCAGTACTTC

J gene: TRBJ1-1
D gene: .
V gene: TRBV21-1
clone size: .
CDR3 protein: CASSARIPSRTANTEAFF
CDR3 DNA: TGTGCCAGCAGCGCCCGAATTCCCTCACGTACAGCGAACACTGAAGCTTTCTTT

J gene: TRBJ2-2
D gene: .
V gene: TRBV18
clone size: .
CDR3 protein: CASSAPSRVTGELFF
CDR3 DNA: TGTGCCAGCTCAGCGCCTTCCAGGGTAACCGGGGAGCTGTTTTTT

J gene: TRBJ1-3
D gene: TRBD1
V gene: TRBV5-4
clone size: .
CDR3 protein: CASRSTGMGNTIYF
CDR3 DNA: TGTGCCAGCAGGTCGACAGGGATGGGAAACACCATATATTTT

J gene: TRBJ2-1
D gene: TRBD2
V gene: TRBV5-1
clone size: .
CDR3 protein: CASSPGTSYNEQFF
CDR3 DNA: TGCGCCAGCAGCCCGGGGACTAGCTACAATGAGCAGTTCTTC

J gene: TRBJ2-1
D gene: .
V gene: TRBV19
clone size: .
CDR3 protein: CASSIGSDSYYNEQFF
CDR3 DNA: TGTGCCAGTAGTATAGGAAGTGACTCCTACTACAATGAGCAGTTCTTC

J gene: TRBJ1-3
D gene: TRBD1
V gene: TRBV15
clone size: .
CDR3 protein: CATSKGTGSSGNTIYF
CDR3 DNA: TGTGCCACCAGCAAAGGGACAGGGAGCTCTGGAAACACCATATATTTT

J gene: TRBJ2-3
D gene: TRBD2
V gene: TRBV5-1
clone size: .
CDR3 protein: CASSLGLRGGGEADTQYF
CDR3 DNA: TGCGCCAGCAGCTTGGGACTCCGGGGCGGGGGAGAAGCAGATACGCAGTATTTT

J gene: TRBJ2-1
D gene: TRBD2
V gene: TRBV7-2
clone size: .
CDR3 protein: CASSYSGGSYNEQFF
CDR3 DNA: TGTGCCAGCAGCTACAGCGGGGGTTCCTACAATGAGCAGTTCTTC

J gene: TRBJ1-3
D gene: TRBD1
V gene: TRBV12-5
clone size: .
CDR3 protein: CASGIEGAWNTIYF
CDR3 DNA: TGTGCTAGTGGAATCGAGGGGGCCTGGAACACCATATATTTT

J gene: TRBJ1-1
D gene: TRBD1
V gene: TRBV5-6
clone size: once
CDR3 protein: CASSLRDRGYTEAFF
CDR3 DNA: TGTGCCAGCAGCCTCCGGGACAGGGGGTACACTGAAGCTTTCTTT

J gene: TRBJ2-5
D gene: TRBD2
V gene: TRBV7-9
clone size: few
CDR3 protein: CASSFETSGGTQYF
CDR3 DNA: TGTGCCAGCAGCTTTGAGACTAGCGGGGGGACCCAGTACTTC

J gene: TRBJ2-7
D gene: TRBD1
V gene: TRBV5-6
clone size: .
CDR3 protein: CASRIDPGGYEQYF
CDR3 DNA: TGTGCCAGCAGAATCGACCCAGGGGGATACGAGCAGTACTTC

J gene: TRBJ1-1
D gene: .
V gene: TRBV2
clone size: .
CDR3 protein: CASSDRDTEAFF
CDR3 DNA: TGTGCCAGCAGTGATCGGGACACTGAAGCTTTCTTT

J gene: TRBJ1-1
D gene: .
V gene: TRBV10-2
clone size: .
CDR3 protein: CASSMVDRMNTEAFF
CDR3 DNA: TGCGCCAGCAGTATGGTCGACAGAATGAACACTGAAGCTTTCTTT

J gene: TRBJ1-2
D gene: TRBD1
V gene: TRBV7-8
clone size: once
CDR3 protein: CASSLRRTGPLNYGYTF
CDR3 DNA: TGTGCCAGCAGCCTAAGACGGACAGGGCCCCTTAACTATGGCTACACCTTC

J gene: TRBJ1-1
D gene: .
V gene: TRBV3-1/TRBV3-2
clone size: .
CDR3 protein: CASSQVAGSRLNTEAFF
CDR3 DNA: TGTGCCAGCAGCCAAGTCGCCGGCTCGAGACTAAACACTGAAGCTTTCTTT

J gene: TRBJ1-4
D gene: TRBD1
V gene: TRBV15
clone size: few
CDR3 protein: CATTAQGNGEKLFF
CDR3 DNA: TGTGCCACTACCGCACAGGGGAACGGTGAAAAACTGTTTTTT

J gene: TRBJ1-2
D gene: TRBD1
V gene: TRBV2
clone size: .
CDR3 protein: CARRGINRGDYGYTF
CDR3 DNA: TGTGCCAGACGGGGGATAAACAGGGGCGACTATGGCTACACCTTC

J gene: TRBJ1-3
D gene: TRBD1
V gene: TRBV15
clone size: .
CDR3 protein: CATSMGTGSNGNTIYF
CDR3 DNA: TGTGCCACCAGCATGGGGACAGGTTCTAACGGAAACACCATATATTTT

J gene: TRBJ1-5
D gene: .
V gene: TRBV5-4
clone size: .
CDR3 protein: CASSLNGDQPQHF
CDR3 DNA: TGTGCCAGCAGCTTGAATGGAGATCAGCCCCAGCATTTT

J gene: TRBJ1-5
D gene: .
V gene: TRBV7-5
clone size: .
CDR3 protein: CARSPDISNQPQHF
CDR3 DNA: TGTGCCAGAAGCCCGGACATAAGCAATCAGCCCCAGCATTTT

J gene: TRBJ1-2
D gene: .
V gene: TRBV30
clone size: .
CDR3 protein: CAGRLPGSGGYTF
CDR3 DNA: TGTGCCGGCAGACTTCCCGGGTCTGGTGGCTACACCTTC

J gene: TRBJ2-1
D gene: TRBD2
V gene: TRBV7-2
clone size: few
CDR3 protein: CASNPGLAENPTSDEQFF
CDR3 DNA: TGTGCCAGCAATCCGGGACTAGCGGAAAACCCTACTAGCGATGAGCAGTTCTTC

J gene: TRBJ1-3
D gene: .
V gene: TRBV5-1
clone size: .
CDR3 protein: CASHATGGNTIYF
CDR3 DNA: TGCGCCAGCCATGCGACAGGAGGAAACACCATATATTTT

J gene: TRBJ2-1
D gene: .
V gene: TRBV19
clone size: .
CDR3 protein: CASSISNRQNNEQFF
CDR3 DNA: TGTGCCAGTAGTATCAGCAACAGGCAAAACAATGAGCAGTTCTTC

J gene: TRBJ2-3
D gene: TRBD2
V gene: TRBV3-1/TRBV3-2
clone size: .
CDR3 protein: CASSPPVGRGGQDTQYF
CDR3 DNA: TGTGCCAGCAGCCCCCCTGTGGGGCGGGGGGGCCAGGATACGCAGTATTTT

J gene: TRBJ2-1
D gene: .
V gene: TRBV4-1
clone size: .
CDR3 protein: CASSQSGTTGTGNEQFF
CDR3 DNA: TGCGCCAGCAGCCAATCTGGGACCACAGGGACGGGCAATGAGCAGTTCTTC

J gene: TRBJ2-1
D gene: .
V gene: TRBV5-8
clone size: .
CDR3 protein: CASSFLRSDRDLYNEQFF
CDR3 DNA: TGTGCCAGCAGCTTCCTAAGAAGTGACAGAGATCTTTACAATGAGCAGTTCTTC